Below, one T cell receptor (beta chain) is given with its context. Being one base from a much bigger clone, this may be a read error. The sample comes from a study of tumor-infiltrating lymphocytes in primary liver carcinoma. After removal of 0 bases from V and 4 bases from J, the junction contained 10 bases not matched to a gene. The CDR3 is made up of 17 amino acids. The germline gives CDR1 SGHRS, CDR2 YFSETQ. TCR beta cDNA came from approximately 0.55 ug total RNA, primed with a constant-region primer. ARM-PCR, slightly modified, supplied the TCR beta libraries through three nested multiplex PCR rounds. TRBV1-TRBV30 forward and Cbeta reverse primers drove the first two roughly 10-cycle rounds. TCRdb called the multiplex PCR reads again in MiXCR, with one record for every CDR3 protein. The repertoire holds 20,000 or so distinct CDR3 sequences, with around 82% as singletons. Both RNA and DNA were isolated together from roughly 20-30 mg of bulk tissue that had not been sorted.

Sequenced: liver tumor tissue from sampling region 2. Sample subset: tumor region T2, inferior pole. The chain joins TRBV5-1 to TRBJ1-3; TRBD1 aligns across 7 bases. This TCR derives from a woman aged 25 to 45 with primary liver carcinoma and hepatitis B virus infection. The CDR3 reads CASSLESQGGTGNTIYF. The CDR3 DNA reads as TGCGCCAGCAGCTTGGAGAGCCAGGGGGGAACAGGAAACACCATATATTTT. The full variable domain, with the rest looked up from reference TRBV5-1 and TRBJ1-3, is KAGVTQTPRYLIKTRGQQVTLSCSPISGHRSVSWYQQTPGQGLQFLFEYFSETQRNKGNFPGRFSGRQFSNSRSEMNVSTLELGDSALYLCASSLESQGGTGNTIYFGEGSWLTVV.